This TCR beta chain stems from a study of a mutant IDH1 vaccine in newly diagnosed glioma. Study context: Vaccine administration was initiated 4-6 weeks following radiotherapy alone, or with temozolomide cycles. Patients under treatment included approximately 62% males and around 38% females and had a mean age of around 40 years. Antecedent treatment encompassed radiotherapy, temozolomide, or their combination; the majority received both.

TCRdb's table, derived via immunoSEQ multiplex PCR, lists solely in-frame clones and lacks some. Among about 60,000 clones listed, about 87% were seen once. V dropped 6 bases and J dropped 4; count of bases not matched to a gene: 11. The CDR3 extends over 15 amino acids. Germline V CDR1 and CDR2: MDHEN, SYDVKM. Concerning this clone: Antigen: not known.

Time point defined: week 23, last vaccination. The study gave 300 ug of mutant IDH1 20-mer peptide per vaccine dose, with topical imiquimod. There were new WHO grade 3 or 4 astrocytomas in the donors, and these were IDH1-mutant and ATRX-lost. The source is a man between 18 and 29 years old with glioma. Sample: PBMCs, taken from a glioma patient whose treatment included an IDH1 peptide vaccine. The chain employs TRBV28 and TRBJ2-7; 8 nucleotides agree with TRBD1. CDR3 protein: CASSPRRTGKYEQYF. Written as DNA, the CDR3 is TGTGCCAGCAGCCCTCGCCGGACAGGGAAATACGAGCAGTACTTC.